Here is one T cell receptor (beta chain) with its context. The target antigen is unknown. These data come from a study of CXCR3-negative and CXCR3-positive naive CD8 T cells. About the study: Each library gave roughly 1.5 +/- 0.3 million of about 140 million TRB reads.

Study conclusions and caveats: Naive subsets did not differ in surface CD5, and TRB CDR3 properties served to infer TCR strength. CXCR3-negative naive cells had less hydrophobic TRB CDR3s than did CXCR3-positive naive cells. Much lower diversity was found in memory CD8+ cells, while both naive subsets had comparably high diversity.

All TRB cDNA libraries came from 5' RACE performed with UMI labels. No DNA is given; TCRdb re-called the 5' RACE reads and lists each CDR3 protein once. The sample table includes approximately 88,000 distinct CDR3 sequences. The CDR3 is made up of 18 amino acids. Per the germline V gene, CDR1 is MGHRA and CDR2 is YSYEKL. The clonotype was recovered from a human donor in good health. Some clones in this sample may be carry-over from other donors' samples. The sample taken for sequencing was naive CXCR3- CD8+ T cells from blood. As to subset: CD45RO-CCR7+CD27+CD95- naive CD8+ T cells lacking CXCR3 (TNR3-). V usage is TRBV4-1 and J usage is TRBJ1-2; TCRdb gives TRBD1 as the D gene, but with no DNA this cannot be confirmed. This chain's CDR3 is CASSQDPGQGLSNYGYTF.